Each of the 6 T cell receptor beta chains below was sequenced from the same sample in a study of T cells in Graves' hyperthyroidism and ophthalmopathy. Regions amplified from RNA transcripts were the TCR beta CDR3 regions. Carried out on the TCR CDR3, a first-round RT-PCR used the HTBI primer set. One entry per CDR3 protein results from TCRdb running MiXCR on the multiplex PCR reads. Of around 600,000 distinct CDR3 sequences in the sample, around a sixth were seen once. Sequencing was carried out using blood. Receptor source: a woman aged 25 to 39 with Graves' hyperthyroidism.

This clonotype occurred a few times. This chain connects TRBV28 to TRBJ1-2, with a possible D match to TRBD1 (5 bases). The CDR3 has 13 amino acids. V lost 7 bases to trimming and J lost 2 bases, with 11 bases between them. Germline CDR1 is MDHEN and CDR2 is SYDVKM. The CDR3 spells CASTPTENYGYTF. The CDR3 DNA follows: TGTGCCAGCACCCCGACAGAGAACTATGGCTACACCTTC.

This clonotype was counted ten times or more. This rearrangement joins TRBV12-3 or TRBV12-4 to TRBJ2-1; maybe TRBD1 (7 bases). With 3 bases removed from V and 5 bases from J, the gap between germline ends came to 11 bases. This CDR3 is built from 14 residues. In DNA, the CDR3 is TGTGCCAGCAGTTTTGTCAGGGGGGACAATGAGCAGTTCTTC. It translates to CASSFVRGDNEQFF.

Many counts were recorded for this clonotype. The V gene is TRBV20-1, the J gene TRBJ2-7; the D gene is possibly TRBD1 (6 bases). From germline, CDR1 is DFQATT and CDR2 SNEGSKA (reference sequence). V was cut by 2 bases and J by 2 bases, with 13 bases left in between. The CDR3 has 14 amino acids. The CDR3 protein is CSARKDSQTYEQYF. Here the CDR3 DNA reads TGCAGTGCTAGAAAGGACAGTCAGACCTACGAGCAGTACTTC.

This clonotype appeared a single time. The V and J genes are TRBV9 and TRBJ2-1, with D tentatively TRBD2 (6 bases). CDR3 length: 15 amino acids. Trimming took off 0 bases at V and 7 bases at J, with 14 bases between the two ends. From germline, CDR1 is SGDLS and CDR2 YYNGEE. The CDR3 protein is CASSVAGGTRNEQFF. CDR3 nucleotides: TGTGCCAGCAGCGTAGCTGGTGGGACTCGGAATGAGCAGTTCTTC.

This clonotype was counted at least ten times. The rearrangement links TRBV18 to TRBJ1-1; no clear D. The CDR3 is 14 residues long. Germline lookup yields CDR1 KGHSH and CDR2 LQKENI. V was clipped by 1 base and J by 1 base, with 7 bases between them. The CDR3 is CASSPHTENTEAFF. The CDR3 nucleotides read TGTGCCAGCTCACCACACACGGAGAACACTGAAGCTTTCTTT.

The chain is built from TRBV19 and TRBJ1-2; D gene uncertain. From germline, CDR1 is LNHDA and CDR2 SQIVND (reference sequence). The CDR3 spans 13 residues. V lost 6 bases and J lost 1, with 9 bases in between. Here the CDR3 DNA reads TGTGCCAGTAGCGGCCATAATAACTATGGCTACACCTTC. Residues: CASSGHNNYGYTF.